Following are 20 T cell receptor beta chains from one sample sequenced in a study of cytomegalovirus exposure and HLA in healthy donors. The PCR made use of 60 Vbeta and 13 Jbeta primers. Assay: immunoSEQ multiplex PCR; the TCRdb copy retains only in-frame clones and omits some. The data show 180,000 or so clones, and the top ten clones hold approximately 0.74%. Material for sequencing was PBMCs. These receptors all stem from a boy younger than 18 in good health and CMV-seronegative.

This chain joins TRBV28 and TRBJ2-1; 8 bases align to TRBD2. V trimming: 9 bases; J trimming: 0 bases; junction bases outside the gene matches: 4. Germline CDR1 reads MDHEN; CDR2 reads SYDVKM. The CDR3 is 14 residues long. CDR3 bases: TGTGCCAGTTTAGCGGGGAGCTCCTACAATGAGCAGTTCTTC. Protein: CASLAGSSYNEQFF. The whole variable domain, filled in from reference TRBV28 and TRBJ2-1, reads DVKVTQSSRYLVKRTGEKVFLECVQDMDHENMFWYRQDPGLGLRLIYFSYDVKMKEKGDIPEGYSVSREKKERFSLILESASTNQTSMYLCASLAGSSYNEQFFGPGTRLTVL.

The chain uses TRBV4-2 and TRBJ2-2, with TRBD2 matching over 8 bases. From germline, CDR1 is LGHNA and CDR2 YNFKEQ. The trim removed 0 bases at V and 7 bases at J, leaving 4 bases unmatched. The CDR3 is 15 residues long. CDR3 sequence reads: CASSQETGGIGELFF. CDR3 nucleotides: TGTGCCAGCAGCCAAGAAACGGGGGGGATCGGGGAGCTGTTTTTT.

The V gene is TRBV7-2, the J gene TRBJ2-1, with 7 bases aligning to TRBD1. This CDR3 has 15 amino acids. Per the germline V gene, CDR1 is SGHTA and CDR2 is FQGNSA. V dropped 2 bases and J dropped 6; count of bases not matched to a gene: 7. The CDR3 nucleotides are TGTGCCAGCAGCTTAACGAGGGCAGGGGGCAATGAGCAGTTCTTC. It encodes CASSLTRAGGNEQFF.

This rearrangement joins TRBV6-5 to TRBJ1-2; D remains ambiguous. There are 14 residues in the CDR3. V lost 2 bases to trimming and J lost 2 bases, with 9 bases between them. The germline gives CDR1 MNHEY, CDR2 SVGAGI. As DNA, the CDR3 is TGTGCCAGCAGTTACACCGGTATGAACTATGGCTACACCTTC. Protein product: CASSYTGMNYGYTF.

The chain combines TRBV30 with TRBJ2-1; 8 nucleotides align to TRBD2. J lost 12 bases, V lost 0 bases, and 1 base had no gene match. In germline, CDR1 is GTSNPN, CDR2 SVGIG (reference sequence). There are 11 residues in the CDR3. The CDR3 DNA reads TGTGCCTGGAGTGTTAGCGGGGTGCAGTTCTTC. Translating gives CAWSVSGVQFF.

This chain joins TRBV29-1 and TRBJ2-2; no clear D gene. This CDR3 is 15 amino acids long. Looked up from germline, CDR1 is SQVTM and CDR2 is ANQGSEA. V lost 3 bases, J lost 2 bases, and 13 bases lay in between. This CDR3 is CSVELAKRNTGELFF. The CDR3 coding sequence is TGCAGCGTTGAGCTGGCCAAGCGCAACACCGGGGAGCTGTTTTTT.

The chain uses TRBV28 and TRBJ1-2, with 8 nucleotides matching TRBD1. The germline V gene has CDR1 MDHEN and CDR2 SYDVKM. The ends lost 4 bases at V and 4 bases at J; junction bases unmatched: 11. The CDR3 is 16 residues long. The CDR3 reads CASSSTDREIGYGYTF. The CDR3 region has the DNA TGTGCCAGCAGTTCCACGGACAGGGAAATAGGCTATGGCTACACCTTC.

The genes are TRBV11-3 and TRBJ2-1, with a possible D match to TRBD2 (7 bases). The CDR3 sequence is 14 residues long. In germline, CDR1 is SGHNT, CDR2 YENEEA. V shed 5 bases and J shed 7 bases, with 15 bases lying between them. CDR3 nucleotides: TGTGCCAGCAGCGTAGGGGGGGGGCTAAATGAGCAGTTCTTC. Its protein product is CASSVGGGLNEQFF.

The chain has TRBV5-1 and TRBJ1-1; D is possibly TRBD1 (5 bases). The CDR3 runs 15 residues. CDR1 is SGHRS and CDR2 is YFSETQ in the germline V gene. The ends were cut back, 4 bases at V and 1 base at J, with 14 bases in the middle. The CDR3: CASSARQKGNTEAFF. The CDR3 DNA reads TGCGCCAGCAGCGCCCGACAGAAGGGGAACACTGAAGCTTTCTTT.

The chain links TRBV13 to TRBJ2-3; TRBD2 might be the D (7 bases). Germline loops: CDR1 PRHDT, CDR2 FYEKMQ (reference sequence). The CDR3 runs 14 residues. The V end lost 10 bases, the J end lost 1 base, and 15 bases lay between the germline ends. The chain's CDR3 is CATKGGAGTDTQYF. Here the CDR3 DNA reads TGTGCCACGAAAGGGGGGGCCGGCACAGATACGCAGTATTTT.

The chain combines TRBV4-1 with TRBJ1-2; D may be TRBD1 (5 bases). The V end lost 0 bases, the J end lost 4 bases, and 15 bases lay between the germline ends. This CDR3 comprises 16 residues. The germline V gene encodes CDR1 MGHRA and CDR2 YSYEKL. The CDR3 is CASSQDPVRAFYGYTF. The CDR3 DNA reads TGCGCCAGCAGCCAAGATCCCGTCAGGGCATTCTATGGCTACACCTTC.

As DNA, the CDR3 is TGTGCCAGCAGTGAGGTGGGACTTGGGCAGTTCTTC. This sequence encodes CASSEVGLGQFF. The genes are TRBV25-1 and TRBJ2-1; TRBD2 might be the D (6 bases). The V and J ends lost 3 bases and 12 bases respectively, with 12 bases between them. The length of the CDR3 is 12 residues. Looked up from germline, CDR1 is MGHDK and CDR2 is SYGVNS.

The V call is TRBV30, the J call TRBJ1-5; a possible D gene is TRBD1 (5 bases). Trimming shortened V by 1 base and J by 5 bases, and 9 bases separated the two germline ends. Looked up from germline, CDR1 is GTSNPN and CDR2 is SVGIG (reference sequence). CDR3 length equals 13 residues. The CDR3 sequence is CAWSDGGDQPQHF. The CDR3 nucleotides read TGTGCCTGGAGTGACGGGGGAGATCAGCCCCAGCATTTT.

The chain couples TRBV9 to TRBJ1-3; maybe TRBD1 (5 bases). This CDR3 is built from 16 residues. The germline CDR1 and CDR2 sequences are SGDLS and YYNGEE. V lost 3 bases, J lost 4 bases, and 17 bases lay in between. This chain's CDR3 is CASSEAPAGSGNTIYF. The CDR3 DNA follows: TGTGCCAGCAGCGAGGCCCCCGCAGGGTCCGGAAACACCATATATTTT.

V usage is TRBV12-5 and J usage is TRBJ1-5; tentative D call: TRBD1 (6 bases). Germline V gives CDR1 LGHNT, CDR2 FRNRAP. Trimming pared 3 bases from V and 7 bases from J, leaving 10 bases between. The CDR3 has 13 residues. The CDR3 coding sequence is TGTGCTAGTGGTTTCGCAGGGGAACAGCCCCAGCATTTT. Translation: CASGFAGEQPQHF.

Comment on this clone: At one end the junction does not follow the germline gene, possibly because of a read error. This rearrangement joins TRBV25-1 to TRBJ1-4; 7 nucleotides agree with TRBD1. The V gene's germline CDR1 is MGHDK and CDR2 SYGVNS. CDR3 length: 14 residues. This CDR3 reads CASGDTGDLEKLFF. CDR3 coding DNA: TGTGCCAGCGGTGATACAGGGGACCTTGAAAAACTGTTTTTT.

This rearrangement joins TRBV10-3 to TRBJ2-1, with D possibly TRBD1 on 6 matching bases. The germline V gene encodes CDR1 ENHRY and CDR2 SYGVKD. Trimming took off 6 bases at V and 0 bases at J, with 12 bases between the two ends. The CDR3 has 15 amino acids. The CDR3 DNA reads TGTGCCATCAGCGTTTGGACAGCCTCCTACAATGAGCAGTTCTTC. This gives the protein CAISVWTASYNEQFF.

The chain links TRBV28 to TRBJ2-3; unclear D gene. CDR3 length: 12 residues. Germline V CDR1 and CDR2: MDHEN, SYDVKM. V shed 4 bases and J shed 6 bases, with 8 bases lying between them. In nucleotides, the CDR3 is TGTGCCAGCAGTTCCTACTGGGATACGCAGTATTTT. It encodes CASSSYWDTQYF.

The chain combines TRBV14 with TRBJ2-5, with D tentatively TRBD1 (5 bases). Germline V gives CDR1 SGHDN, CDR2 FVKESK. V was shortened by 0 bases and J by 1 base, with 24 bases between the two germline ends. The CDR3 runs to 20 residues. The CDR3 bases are TGTGCCAGCAGCCAAGAGGGTGTTTTTAACAGGTTCGGCAGCCAAGAGACCCAGTACTTC. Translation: CASSQEGVFNRFGSQETQYF.

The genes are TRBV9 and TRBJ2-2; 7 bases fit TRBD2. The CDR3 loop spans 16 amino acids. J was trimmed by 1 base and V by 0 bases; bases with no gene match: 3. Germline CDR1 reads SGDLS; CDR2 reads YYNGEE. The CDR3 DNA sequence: TGTGCCAGCAGCGTAGAGAGCGGGGTGAACACCGGGGAGCTGTTTTTT. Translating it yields CASSVESGVNTGELFF.